The present T cell receptor beta chain was sequenced within a study of blood T cell repertoires in COVID-19. Study-level background: Sample material is recorded as cDNA or gDNA derived from T cells, B-cell-depleted T cells, or PBMCs.

V trimming: 3 bases; J trimming: 6 bases; junction bases outside the gene matches: 5. This CDR3 contains 14 residues. Germline V gives CDR1 GTSNPN, CDR2 SVGIG (reference sequence). Sequenced by immunoSEQ multiplex PCR; TCRdb stores in-frame clones only, minus some. The sample yields 130,000 to 150,000 clones, over 80% seen once. This clonotype was obtained from a man aged 55 to 69 who had recovered from COVID-19. The V call is TRBV30, the J call TRBJ2-1, with 10 positions matching TRBD2. The sequenced sample consisted of PBMCs or T cells enriched from blood (not recorded which). The CDR3 protein is CAWRLAGLGNEQFF. The DNA for the CDR3 is TGTGCCTGGAGACTAGCGGGACTCGGCAATGAGCAGTTCTTC.